This TCR beta chain was profiled in a study of cytomegalovirus exposure and HLA in healthy donors. Study-level background: Around 190 million T cells yielded 120 million or so unique TCR beta sequences, as an earlier analysis found. Study-wide points: Some segments of the V type, notably TRBV6-2 and TRBV6-3, were excluded as indistinguishable.

The CDR3 is made up of 14 amino acids. CDR1 is MNHEY and CDR2 is SMNVEV in the germline V gene (reference sequence). V lost 7 bases, J lost 4 bases, and 11 bases lay in between. Details on this clone: The antigen is unknown.

It was with 60 Vbeta and 13 Jbeta primers that the PCR ran. TCRdb keeps only in-frame clones here, not all; method: immunoSEQ multiplex PCR. Of about 130,000 clones in the sample, approximately 80% were seen once. Sequencing was done on a sample of PBMCs. The TCR originated in a man between 18 and 35 years old in good health and CMV-seronegative. V is TRBV27 and J is TRBJ1-6; TRBD1 might be the D (5 bases). CDR3 residues: CASTGVGYNSPLHF. The CDR3 DNA sequence: TGTGCCAGCACGGGGGTAGGGTATAATTCACCCCTCCACTTT.